The next 2 T cell receptor beta chains were all read from a single sample in a study of blood T cells in healthy people across ages. It was with a sample-barcoded 5' primer and a J-beta primer mix that a second PCR of about 7 to 12 cycles was run. TCRdb reprocessed the 5' RACE reads via MiXCR and lists one record per CDR3 protein. Counted here are 870,000 or so distinct CDR3 sequences, roughly 26% occurring once; the ten biggest clones make up 17%. Source material: blood. These receptor sequences come from a woman of 80 years or more in good health.

This rearrangement joins TRBV9 to TRBJ2-1, with D maybe TRBD2 (5 bases). Trimming cost V 0 bases and J 1 base, with 14 bases left between them. This CDR3 has 17 amino acids. The V gene's germline CDR1 is SGDLS and CDR2 YYNGEE. CDR3 sequence reads: CASSVGGASTSYNEQFF. Written as DNA, the CDR3 is TGTGCCAGCAGCGTAGGAGGAGCTAGCACTTCCTACAATGAGCAGTTCTTC.

This clonotype has more than one count but fewer than ten. The chain is built from TRBV5-5 and TRBJ1-1; D gene unclear. The germline CDR1 and CDR2 sequences are SGHKS and YYEKEE (reference sequence). The CDR3 is 14 residues long. Trimming left V 1 base short and J 11 bases short, with 18 bases between. The CDR3 sequence: CASSLQTLDVGAFF. DNA for the CDR3: TGTGCCAGCAGCTTGCAGACCCTTGATGTCGGGGCTTTCTTT. Together with reference TRBV5-5 and TRBJ1-1, the CDR3 gives the full variable domain: DAGVTQSPTHLIKTRGQQVTLRCSPISGHKSVSWYQQVLGQGPQFIFQYYEKEERGRGNFPDRFSARQFPNYSSELNVNALLLGDSALYLCASSLQTLDVGAFFGQGTRLTVV.